Sequencing of this TCR beta chain was carried out in a study of T-cell memory formation after mild COVID-19. Whole-study context: Across donors, TCR clusters were largely donor specific. General study findings and limits: Shrinking CD4+ clones resided mostly in CM and EM, and CD8+ ones in EMRA. Prior to infection, memory already included some responding clones, suggesting cross-reactive memory joined.

CDR3 length equals 16 residues. Germline CDR1 reads SGHRS; CDR2 reads YFSETQ. V was clipped by 3 bases and J by 6 bases; unmatched bases: 11. The sample holds many counts of this clonotype. As yet, its antigen is unknown. TCR alpha and TCR beta cDNA libraries carrying sample barcodes and UMIs were produced by 5'RACE using constant-segment primers. TCRdb analysed the 5' RACE reads with MiXCR anew, one entry per CDR3 protein. Of just over 50,000 distinct CDR3 sequences detected, 9.3% appear once; the ten largest clones hold roughly 10%. Sequencing was performed on PBMCs or a T cell subset sorted from them (not recorded which). This TCR was sampled from an adult woman who had mild COVID-19 (a few samples of this study predate the infection). Cell type and time point are not known. The chain couples TRBV5-1 to TRBJ2-7; 11 positions match TRBD1. The chain's CDR3 is CASSSFPGQGDSEQYF. Written as DNA, the CDR3 is TGCGCCAGCAGCTCTTTTCCGGGACAGGGGGATAGCGAGCAGTACTTC.